This T cell receptor (beta chain) was obtained from a study of shared clonotypes between healthy human individuals. Repertoires were generated with immunoSEQ multiplex PCR, while TCRdb's copy carries only in-frame clones and drops some. The sample lists more than 850,000 clones, about four fifths occurring once. Germline values: CDR1 SGHRS, CDR2 YFSETQ. The CDR3 length is 15 residues. V was shortened by 0 bases and J by 5 bases, with 15 bases between the two germline ends. Material: memory CD4+ T cells from PBMCs. Subset here: CD45RA-negative fraction. The gene calls are TRBV5-1 and TRBJ2-7, with D perhaps TRBD1 or TRBD2 (6 bases each). This receptor was taken from a man younger than 30 in good health. Some clones in this sample may be carry-over from other donors' samples. CDR3 DNA sequence: TGCGCCAGCAGCTTGGTGGGGGGCCCGGAGAACGAGCAGTACTTC. This gives the protein CASSLVGGPENEQYF.